This T cell receptor beta chain was captured by sequencing in a study of Ad26.COV2.S vaccination and SARS-CoV-2 variants. Study context: Within the COV1001 Ad26.COV2.S trial arm, the donor was enrolled. Each vaccinee took Ad26.COV2.S intramuscularly, once or twice 56 days apart.

V was pared by 8 bases and J by 4 bases, with 26 bases between. Germline V gene data show CDR1 as MNHEY and CDR2 as SMNVEV (reference sequence). The CDR3 loop spans 17 amino acids. The sample's treatment: about 20 received Ad26.COV2.S at low or high dose, single or two shots; 5 received placebo; per-sample allocation not given. Each sample was drawn 63 days after the first injection (of vaccine or placebo). A Boston donor was an adult aged 18-55 years. The vaccine antigen was prefusion-stabilized Wuhan SARS-CoV-2 spike. Here immunoSEQ multiplex PCR was the method, and the copy in TCRdb shows in-frame clones only, minus some. The repertoire consists of some 340,000 clones, with around four fifths occurring once and the leading ten covering around 2.2%.

This chain joins TRBV27 and TRBJ1-1, with TRBD1 as a possible D gene (6 bases). The receptor was isolated from a person aged 18-65 years who received the Ad26.COV2.S COVID-19 vaccine or a placebo. This specimen consisted of peripheral blood, obtained in a trial of Ad26.COV2.S vaccine versus placebo. CDR3 amino acids: CASGRLTGTSWSTEAFF. CDR3 sequence (DNA): TGTGCCAGCGGCCGACTTACCGGGACATCTTGGAGCACTGAAGCTTTCTTT.